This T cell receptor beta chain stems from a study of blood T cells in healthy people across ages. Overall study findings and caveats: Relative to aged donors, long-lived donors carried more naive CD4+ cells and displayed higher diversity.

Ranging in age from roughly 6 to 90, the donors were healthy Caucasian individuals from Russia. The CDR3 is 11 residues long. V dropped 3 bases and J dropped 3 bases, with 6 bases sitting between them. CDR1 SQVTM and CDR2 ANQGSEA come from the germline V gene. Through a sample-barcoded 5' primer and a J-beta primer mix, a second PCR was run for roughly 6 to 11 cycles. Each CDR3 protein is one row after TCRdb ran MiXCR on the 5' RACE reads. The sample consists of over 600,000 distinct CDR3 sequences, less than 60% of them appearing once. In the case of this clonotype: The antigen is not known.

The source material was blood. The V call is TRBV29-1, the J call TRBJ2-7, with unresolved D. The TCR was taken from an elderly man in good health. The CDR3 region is CSVDANYEQYF. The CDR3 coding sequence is TGCAGCGTTGACGCCAACTACGAGCAGTACTTC.